One and the same sample provided the 21 T cell receptor beta chains below, sequenced in a study of coeliac disease. Here immunoSEQ multiplex PCR was the method, and the copy in TCRdb shows in-frame clones only, minus some. The table includes more than 3,500 clones, about three fifths detected once. Specimen: intraepithelial lymphocytes from the gut. These receptors came from a human donor with active celiac disease.

The chain combines TRBV27 with TRBJ2-4, with a possible D match to TRBD1 (5 bases). Trimming left V 3 bases short and J 1 base short, with 10 bases between. CDR3 length: 15 amino acids. Germline CDR1 reads MNHEY; CDR2 reads SMNVEV (reference sequence). The CDR3 spells CASSFGHPAKNIQYF. The DNA of the CDR3 is TGTGCCAGCAGTTTCGGACATCCGGCCAAAAACATTCAGTACTTC.

The chain is built from TRBV2 and TRBJ2-1; 10 nucleotides agree with TRBD2. Trimming removed 6 bases from V and 9 bases from J; junction bases left unmatched: 17. The CDR3 consists of 17 residues. Germline CDR1 is SNHLY and CDR2 is FYNNEI. CDR3 protein: CASSPPGLALLGPEQFF. CDR3 nucleotide sequence: TGTGCCAGCAGCCCCCCGGGACTAGCGCTTCTGGGTCCTGAGCAGTTCTTC.

The gene calls are TRBV7-3 and TRBJ2-3, with 8 nucleotides matching TRBD2. J lost 0 bases, V lost 4 bases, and 0 bases had no gene match. The CDR3 is made up of 14 amino acids. Looked up from germline, CDR1 is SGHTA and CDR2 is FQGTGA. For the CDR3, the DNA is TGTGCCAGCAGCTCTAGCGGGAGCACAGATACGCAGTATTTT. It is translated as CASSSSGSTDTQYF.

This clone came up a few times. This chain connects TRBV7-9 to TRBJ2-1; 7 nucleotides line up with TRBD1. The trim removed 5 bases at V and 6 bases at J, leaving 7 bases unmatched. Germline V gives CDR1 SEHNR, CDR2 FQNEAQ (reference sequence). The CDR3 consists of 14 residues. CDR3 DNA: TGTGCCAGCAGCCTGACAGGGATGAGCAATGAGCAGTTCTTC. Translating gives CASSLTGMSNEQFF.

This clone was found a few times. The chain combines TRBV6-5 with TRBJ2-7; 11 nucleotides agree with TRBD2. This CDR3 comprises 15 residues. J was trimmed by 5 bases and V by 1 base; bases with no gene match: 4. In germline, CDR1 is MNHEY, CDR2 SVGAGI. The chain's CDR3 is CASSYYLAGGHEQYF. CDR3 coding DNA: TGTGCCAGCAGTTACTATCTAGCGGGAGGACACGAGCAGTACTTC.

The chain couples TRBV27 to TRBJ2-7; 9 nucleotides align to TRBD2. Germline V gene sequence: CDR1 MNHEY, CDR2 SMNVEV (reference sequence). The CDR3 is made up of 15 amino acids. V shed 5 bases, J shed 3 bases, and the junction held 8 bases outside the gene matches. CDR3 DNA sequence: TGTGCCAGCAGTGGGAGCCTAGCGGGAATCTACGAGCAGTACTTC. As protein: CASSGSLAGIYEQYF.

The chain recombines TRBV27 with TRBJ2-1; weak D call: TRBD2 (5 bases). The CDR3 consists of 14 residues. Trimming shortened V by 5 bases and J by 0 bases, and 8 bases separated the two germline ends. Looked up from germline, CDR1 is MNHEY and CDR2 is SMNVEV (reference sequence). The CDR3 nucleotides read TGTGCCAGCAGTCGGGGTGGCTCCTACAATGAGCAGTTCTTC. It yields the protein CASSRGGSYNEQFF.

This rearrangement joins TRBV7-9 to TRBJ2-3, with D possibly matching TRBD2 (5 bases). Germline lookup yields CDR1 SEHNR and CDR2 FQNEAQ (reference sequence). The CDR3 loop spans 11 amino acids. V lost 4 bases and J 11 bases, leaving 10 bases between the germline ends. CDR3: CASSSGGLQYF. In DNA, the CDR3 is TGTGCCAGCAGCTCCGGCGGACTGCAGTATTTT.

The rearrangement links TRBV12-5 to TRBJ2-1; the D gene is possibly TRBD2 (7 bases). Germline values: CDR1 LGHNT, CDR2 FRNRAP. Between the trimmed V and J ends, which lost 7 bases and 8 bases, there was a span of 12 bases. The CDR3 runs to 12 residues. The CDR3 loop reads CASAPGGYEQFF. CDR3 in DNA: TGTGCTAGTGCCCCGGGGGGCTATGAGCAGTTCTTC.

V usage is TRBV20-1 and J usage is TRBJ1-2; possible D gene TRBD1, 5 bases. V was clipped by 7 bases and J by 7 bases, with 7 bases between them. Germline-derived CDR1 and CDR2 are DFQATT and SNEGSKA (reference sequence). This CDR3 spans 9 amino acids. CDR3 region: CSEGFGYTF. The CDR3 DNA sequence: TGCAGTGAGGGGTTTGGCTACACCTTC.

The V call is TRBV7-6, the J call TRBJ2-7, with a possible D match to TRBD2 (6 bases). The CDR3 is made up of 16 amino acids. The V end lost 2 bases, the J end lost 3 bases, and 17 bases lay between the germline ends. The germline CDR1 and CDR2 sequences are SGHVS and FNYEAQ. This chain's CDR3 is CASSLTIRERSYEQYF. CDR3 sequence (DNA): TGTGCCAGCAGCTTAACGATCCGGGAGAGAAGCTACGAGCAGTACTTC.

This clone has just a few counts. V gene TRBV30 combines with J gene TRBJ1-2, with TRBD1 as a possible D gene (6 bases). V was trimmed by 3 bases and J by 6 bases, leaving 14 bases between them. Germline loops: CDR1 GTSNPN, CDR2 SVGIG (reference sequence). The CDR3 sequence is 13 residues long. CDR3 protein: CAWRGQGFDGYTF. DNA of the CDR3: TGTGCCTGGAGGGGTCAGGGGTTTGATGGCTACACCTTC.

The gene calls are TRBV27 and TRBJ2-7; 11 bases map to TRBD2. CDR3 length: 15 amino acids. Per germline, CDR1 MNHEY and CDR2 SMNVEV (reference sequence). Trimming removed 5 bases from V and 2 bases from J; junction bases left unmatched: 5. The CDR3 sequence is CASSLRLAGTYEQYF. Here the CDR3 DNA reads TGTGCCAGCAGTCTCCGACTAGCGGGAACCTACGAGCAGTACTTC.

The rearrangement uses TRBV4-1 and TRBJ1-5; a possible D gene is TRBD1 (5 bases). Trimming took off 4 bases at V and 7 bases at J, with 17 bases between the two ends. CDR1 and CDR2 (germline): MGHRA, YSYEKL. There are 15 residues in the CDR3. DNA of the CDR3: TGCGCCAGCAGCCGTTTTCGAGGGGAGGGACAGCCCCAGCATTTT. This translates into CASSRFRGEGQPQHF.

The CDR3 region is CASSQGQGGQETQYF. As DNA, the CDR3 is TGCGCCAGCAGCCAGGGACAGGGGGGCCAAGAGACCCAGTACTTC. The genes are TRBV5-1 and TRBJ2-5; TRBD1 aligns across 11 bases. V dropped 4 bases and J dropped 1; count of bases not matched to a gene: 3. The germline gives CDR1 SGHRS, CDR2 YFSETQ. This CDR3 region has 15 residues.

The rearrangement links TRBV19 to TRBJ1-1; 8 positions agree with TRBD1. Germline V gives CDR1 LNHDA, CDR2 SQIVND (reference sequence). The ends lost 1 base at V and 0 bases at J; junction bases unmatched: 10. The CDR3 is made up of 18 amino acids. CDR3 sequence (DNA): TGTGCCAGTAGTATAGGGACCGGGACAGGACGTATGAACACTGAAGCTTTCTTT. Its translation: CASSIGTGTGRMNTEAFF.

The gene calls are TRBV6-1 and TRBJ2-2, with D possibly being TRBD2 (5 bases). The germline gives CDR1 MNHNS, CDR2 SASEGT. Trimming removed 8 bases at V and 2 bases at J, with 9 bases between. The CDR3 is 13 amino acids. The CDR3 DNA sequence: TGTGCCAGCGGAGACTACAACACCGGGGAGCTGTTTTTT. Translation gives CASGDYNTGELFF.

This clone has only a few counts. CDR3: CASSIWTGLNTEAFF. The CDR3, as DNA: TGTGCCAGCAGCATTTGGACAGGGCTGAACACTGAAGCTTTCTTT. J is TRBJ1-1 and V is TRBV21-1; the table's D call TRBD1 went unverified against the DNA. TRBV21-1 constitutes a pseudogene. This CDR3 spans 15 amino acids.

This clone has more than one count but fewer than ten. This chain uses TRBV10-3 with TRBJ2-4, with D perhaps TRBD2 (7 bases). CDR1 and CDR2 from the germline V gene are ENHRY and SYGVKD. The CDR3 is 18 amino acids. The V and J ends lost 0 bases and 6 bases respectively, with 21 bases between them. The CDR3 DNA reads as TGTGCCATCAGTGAGTCGAGGGGGGGCAGATCTTTAACAAACATTCAGTACTTC. It codes for CAISESRGGRSLTNIQYF.

J is TRBJ2-1 and V is TRBV7-8; 7 bases are a match to TRBD1. The CDR3 consists of 15 residues. With V trimmed by 2 bases and J by 6 bases, 7 bases remained unmatched. Germline V lookup: CDR1 SGHVS, CDR2 FQNEAQ. CDR3: CASSLLSGQRNEQFF. Here the CDR3 DNA reads TGTGCCAGCAGCTTACTCTCGGGACAGCGCAATGAGCAGTTCTTC.

The chain has TRBV6-9 and TRBJ2-1; unclear D gene. CDR1 is MNHGY and CDR2 is SVAAGI in the germline V gene. Trimming removed 5 bases at V and 10 bases at J, with 15 bases between. The CDR3 extends over 13 amino acids. The DNA of the CDR3 is TGTGCCAGCAGTCCCACTATCGAGGTGGAGCAGTTCTTC. Amino acid sequence: CASSPTIEVEQFF.